This record covers a single TCR beta chain. Random hexamers were used to reverse transcribe an amount of about 0.5 to 1 ug RNA. TCRdb used MiXCR to reprocess the immunoSEQ multiplex PCR reads, holding one entry per CDR3 protein. The table includes around 150,000 distinct CDR3 sequences, approximately 95% detected once. The germline V and J ends were trimmed by 2 bases and 6 bases, with 8 bases remaining between them. CDR3 size: 13 residues. The data derive from a study of CD8 T cells in Susac syndrome. Sequencing was done on a sample of CD4+ T cells from PBMCs. The receptor's source is a human donor with multiple sclerosis. The chain combines TRBV12-3 or TRBV12-4 with TRBJ2-1; no firm D call. The DNA of the CDR3 is TGTGCCAGCAGTTTACGGAAACCCAATGAGCAGTTCTTC. Its translation is CASSLRKPNEQFF.